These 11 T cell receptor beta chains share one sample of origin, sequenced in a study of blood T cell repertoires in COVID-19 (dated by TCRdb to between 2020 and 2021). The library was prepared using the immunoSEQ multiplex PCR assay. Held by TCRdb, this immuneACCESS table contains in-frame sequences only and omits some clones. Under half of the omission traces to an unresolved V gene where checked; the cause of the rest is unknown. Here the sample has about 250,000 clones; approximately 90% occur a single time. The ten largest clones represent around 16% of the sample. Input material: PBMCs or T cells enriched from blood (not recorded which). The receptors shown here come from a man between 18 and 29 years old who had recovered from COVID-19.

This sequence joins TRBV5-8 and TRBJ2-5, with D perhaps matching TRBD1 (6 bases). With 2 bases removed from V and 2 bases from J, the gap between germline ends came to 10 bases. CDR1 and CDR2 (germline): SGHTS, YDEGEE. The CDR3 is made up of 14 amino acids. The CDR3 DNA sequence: TGTGCCAGCAGCTTCCACAGGGAACAAGAGACCCAGTACTTC. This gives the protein CASSFHREQETQYF. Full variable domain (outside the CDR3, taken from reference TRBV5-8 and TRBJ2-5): EAGVTQSPTHLIKTRGQQATLRCSPISGHTSVYWYQQALGLGLQFLLWYDEGEERNRGNFPPRFSGRQFPNYSSELNVNALELEDSALYLCASSFHREQETQYFGPGTRLLVL.

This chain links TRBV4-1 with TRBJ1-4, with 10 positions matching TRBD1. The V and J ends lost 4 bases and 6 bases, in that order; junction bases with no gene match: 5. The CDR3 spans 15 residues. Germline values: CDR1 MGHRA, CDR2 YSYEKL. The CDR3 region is CASSRDRGRDEKLFF. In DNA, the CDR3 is TGCGCCAGCAGCCGAGACAGGGGGCGGGATGAAAAACTGTTTTTT.

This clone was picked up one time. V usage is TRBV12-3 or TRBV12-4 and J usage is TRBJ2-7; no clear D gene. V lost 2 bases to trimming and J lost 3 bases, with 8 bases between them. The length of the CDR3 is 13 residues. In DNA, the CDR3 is TGTGCCAGCAGTTTATTTTCTAACTACGAGCAGTACTTC. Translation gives CASSLFSNYEQYF.

The DNA of the CDR3 is TGCGCCAGCAGCCTAAGCGGACCCTGGGACGAGCAGTACTTC. It yields the protein CASSLSGPWDEQYF. The J gene is TRBJ2-7, the V gene TRBV5-1; D might be TRBD2 (5 bases). CDR1 and CDR2 from the germline V gene are SGHRS and YFSETQ. V gave up 4 bases and J gave up 5 bases, with 16 bases separating them. The CDR3 length is 14 residues.

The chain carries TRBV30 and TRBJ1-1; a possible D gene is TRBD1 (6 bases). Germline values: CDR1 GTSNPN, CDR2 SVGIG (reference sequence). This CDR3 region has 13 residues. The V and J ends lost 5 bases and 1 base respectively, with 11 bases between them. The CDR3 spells CAWARDKNTEAFF. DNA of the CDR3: TGTGCCTGGGCTCGGGACAAGAACACTGAAGCTTTCTTT.

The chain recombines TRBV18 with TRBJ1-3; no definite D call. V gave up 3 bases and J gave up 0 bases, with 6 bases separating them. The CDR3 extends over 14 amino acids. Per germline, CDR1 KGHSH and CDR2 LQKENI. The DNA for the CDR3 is TGTGCCAGCTCACCCCCCGGCTCTGGAAACACCATATATTTT. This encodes CASSPPGSGNTIYF.

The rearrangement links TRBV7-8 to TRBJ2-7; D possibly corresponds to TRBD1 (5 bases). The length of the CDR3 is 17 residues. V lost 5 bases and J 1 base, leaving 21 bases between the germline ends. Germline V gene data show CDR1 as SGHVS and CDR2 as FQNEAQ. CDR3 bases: TGTGCCAGCAGCCACCATTCCATTCAGGGTAGGTCCTACGAGCAGTACTTC. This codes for CASSHHSIQGRSYEQYF.

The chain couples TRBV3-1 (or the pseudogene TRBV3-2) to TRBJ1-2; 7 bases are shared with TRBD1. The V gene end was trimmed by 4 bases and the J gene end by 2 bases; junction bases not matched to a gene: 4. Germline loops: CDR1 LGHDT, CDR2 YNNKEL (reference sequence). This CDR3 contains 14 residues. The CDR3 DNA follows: TGTGCCAGCAGCCCGTTGACAGGGAACTATGGCTACACCTTC. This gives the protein CASSPLTGNYGYTF.

The CDR3 DNA reads as TGTGCCAGCAGTGAACGGGCCGCCGGACAGGGATCTTATGGCTACACCTTC. This gives the protein CASSERAAGQGSYGYTF. The chain is built from TRBV2 and TRBJ1-2, with 8 bases lining up with TRBD1. Germline trimming cut 2 bases from V and 5 bases from J; bases unmatched to any gene: 13. The CDR3 sequence is 17 residues long. CDR1 and CDR2 (germline): SNHLY, FYNNEI.

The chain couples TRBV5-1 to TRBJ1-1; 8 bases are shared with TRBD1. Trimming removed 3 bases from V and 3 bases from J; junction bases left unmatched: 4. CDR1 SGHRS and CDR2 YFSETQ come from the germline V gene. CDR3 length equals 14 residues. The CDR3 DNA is TGCGCCAGCAGCTCCGGACAGGGCCACACTGAAGCTTTCTTT. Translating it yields CASSSGQGHTEAFF. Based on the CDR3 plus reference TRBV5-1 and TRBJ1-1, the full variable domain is KAGVTQTPRYLIKTRGQQVTLSCSPISGHRSVSWYQQTPGQGLQFLFEYFSETQRNKGNFPGRFSGRQFSNSRSEMNVSTLELGDSALYLCASSSGQGHTEAFFGQGTRLTVV.

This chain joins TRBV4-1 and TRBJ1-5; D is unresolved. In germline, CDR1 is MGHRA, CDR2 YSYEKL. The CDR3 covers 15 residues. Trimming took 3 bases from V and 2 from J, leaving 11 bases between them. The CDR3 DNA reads TGCGCCAGCAGCCATTACGGGGAGGGCAATCAGCCCCAGCATTTT. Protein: CASSHYGEGNQPQHF.